This entry concerns a single T cell receptor (beta chain). What it binds is unknown. The source of the sample is a study of early T cells in non-severe SARS-CoV-2 infection. Study-level background: It was bulk RNA from unsorted whole blood that was sequenced, and the chains were unpaired.

The CDR3 has 12 residues. V was trimmed by 5 bases and J by 1 base, leaving 5 bases between them. Study-wide findings and caveats: Sequences matched to VDJdb favored anti-spike CD8 responses, while private and CD4 specificities were missed.

Unique molecular identifiers tagged individual cDNA molecules. TCRdb re-called the 5' RACE reads with MiXCR, one entry per CDR3 protein. Of 42,000 or so distinct CDR3 sequences in the sample, around a tenth were seen once. The sequence was obtained from an adult who was a healthcare worker with PCR-confirmed SARS-CoV-2 infection or an uninfected control (not recorded which). The sample comprised whole blood. The chain couples TRBV12-3 or TRBV12-4 to TRBJ2-5, with unresolved D. The CDR3 DNA follows: TGTGCCAGCAGTAATCGCCAAGAGACCCAGTACTTC. This gives the protein CASSNRQETQYF.